These 8 T cell receptor beta chains came from one sample sequenced in a study of identical twins. Each CDR3 protein gets one entry after TCRdb re-called the 5' RACE reads with MiXCR. The sample consists of around 100,000 distinct CDR3 sequences, under 7% of them appearing once. Material: memory T cells sorted from blood. These receptor sequences come from a woman aged 50 to 65 in good health.

This clonotype appeared many times. The CDR3, as DNA: TGCGCCAGCAGCCAGCAGGGTTTTAATCAGCCCCAGCATTTT. It encodes CASSQQGFNQPQHF. V and J are TRBV4-1 and TRBJ1-5; D might be TRBD1 (5 bases). Per germline, CDR1 MGHRA and CDR2 YSYEKL. Trimming removed 3 bases at V and 4 bases at J, with 10 bases between. CDR3 size: 14 residues.

V and J are TRBV6-5 and TRBJ1-6, with D unclear. The germline gives CDR1 MNHEY, CDR2 SVGAGI. Trimming took off 0 bases at V and 7 bases at J, with 10 bases between the two ends. The CDR3 sequence is 15 residues long. The CDR3 is CASSYSWGGNSPLHF. CDR3 in DNA: TGTGCCAGCAGTTACTCGTGGGGTGGGAATTCACCCCTCCACTTT.

This clonotype has ten or more counts. The rearrangement joins TRBV24-1 to TRBJ2-5; D is ambiguous. The CDR3 extends over 12 amino acids. Per germline, CDR1 KGHDR and CDR2 SFDVKD. The germline V and J ends were trimmed by 10 bases and 1 base, with 9 bases remaining between them. CDR3 bases: TGTGCCACGAAGGATATCCAAGAGACCCAGTACTTC. Translation: CATKDIQETQYF.

In this sample, this clonotype turned up many times. V is TRBV29-1 and J is TRBJ2-1, with D maybe TRBD2 (6 bases). The CDR3 sequence is 11 residues long. V shed 2 bases and J shed 13 bases, with 12 bases lying between them. Germline values: CDR1 SQVTM, CDR2 ANQGSEA. The CDR3, as DNA: TGCAGCGTTGAACTAGCGAGTTTACAGTTCTTC. Translation: CSVELASLQFF.

This clonotype was detected ten times or more. The chain is built from TRBV3-1 and TRBJ1-5; D not certain. The germline V gene encodes CDR1 LGHDT and CDR2 YNNKEL (reference sequence). V gave up 1 base and J gave up 0 bases, with 7 bases separating them. The CDR3 length is 15 residues. The DNA for the CDR3 is TGTGCCAGCAGCCAAGGCCGGAATAGCAATCAGCCCCAGCATTTT. Its protein is CASSQGRNSNQPQHF.

This clonotype was recorded at least ten times. This chain connects TRBV29-1 to TRBJ2-1; D gene uncertain. CDR1 and CDR2 from the germline V gene are SQVTM and ANQGSEA. The CDR3 spans 10 residues. Trimming left V 5 bases short and J 5 bases short, with 4 bases between. The CDR3 protein is CSVWDNEQFF. DNA for the CDR3: TGCAGCGTTTGGGACAATGAGCAGTTCTTC.

Only one count was recorded for this clonotype. No conserved phenylalanine or tryptophan is present at the end of the CDR3, so a read error is the likely explanation. The chain recombines TRBV19 with TRBJ1-1; perhaps TRBD1 as D (6 bases). Trimming stripped 8 bases from V and 0 bases from J, with 13 bases between. This CDR3 contains 14 residues. Germline V gene sequence: CDR1 LNHDA, CDR2 SQIVND (reference sequence). As DNA, the CDR3 is TGTGCCAGTTCGATGAGGGGGATGAACACTGAAGCTTTCTGT. This sequence encodes CASSMRGMNTEAFC.

This clonotype appeared a few times. This sequence joins TRBV20-1 and TRBJ2-3; TRBD1 matches 7 bases. J gave up 2 bases and V 5 bases, and 4 bases lay outside the gene matches. CDR3 size: 13 residues. Germline V gives CDR1 DFQATT, CDR2 SNEGSKA (reference sequence). The CDR3: CSARDSYTDTQYF. The CDR3 nucleotides read TGCAGTGCTCGGGACAGTTACACAGATACGCAGTATTTT.